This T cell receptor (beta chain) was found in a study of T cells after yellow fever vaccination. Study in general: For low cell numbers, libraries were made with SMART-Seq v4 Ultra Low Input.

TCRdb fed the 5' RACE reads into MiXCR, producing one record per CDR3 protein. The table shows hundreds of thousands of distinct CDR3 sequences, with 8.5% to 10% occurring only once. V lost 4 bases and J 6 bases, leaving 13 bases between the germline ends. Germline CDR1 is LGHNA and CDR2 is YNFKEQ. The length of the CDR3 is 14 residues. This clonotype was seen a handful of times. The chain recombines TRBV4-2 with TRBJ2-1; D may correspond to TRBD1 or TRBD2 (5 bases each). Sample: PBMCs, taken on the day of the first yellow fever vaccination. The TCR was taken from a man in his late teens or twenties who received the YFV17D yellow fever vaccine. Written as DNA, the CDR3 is TGTGCCAGCAGCCGCCCGGGACCATTCAATGAGCAGTTCTTC. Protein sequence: CASSRPGPFNEQFF.